This T cell receptor beta chain derives from a study of human T cells and chemical hapten exposure. The germline V and J ends were trimmed by 5 bases and 1 base, with 14 bases remaining between them. This CDR3 contains 14 residues. From germline, CDR1 is DFQATT and CDR2 SNEGSKA (reference sequence). There are a few counts of this clonotype. Antigen specificity is unknown. Indicated time point: patch test 2, 6 weeks after DPC sensitization. Treatment defined: therapeutic diphenylcyclopropenone sensitization with weekly scalp DPC. The authors' total RNA extraction used unfractionated whole blood. Whole-study findings and limits: The study found expanded TCRs formed significantly more large CDR3 similarity clusters than controls.

One entry per CDR3 protein, called by TCRdb with MiXCR from the RACE reads. The data show just over 350,000 distinct CDR3 sequences, with more than 5% seen just once and 5% to 6% held by the top ten. The TCR was taken from a young woman with alopecia areata. Some clones in this sample may be carry-over from other donors' samples. The V gene is TRBV20-1, the J gene TRBJ1-1; D perhaps matches TRBD1 (5 bases). Source: whole blood, taken in connection with sensitization to the hapten diphenylcyclopropenone (DPC). The CDR3 bases are TGCAGTGCTTTACCAGGGATTACGAACACTGAAGCTTTCTTT. Translation: CSALPGITNTEAFF.